The rows below give T cell receptor beta chains drawn from one sample of a study of blood T cell repertoires in COVID-19. Clones were sequenced by immunoSEQ multiplex PCR, and TCRdb holds only the in-frame ones, with some missing. This table holds 200,000 to 300,000 clones, about nine tenths found once. The sample consisted of peripheral blood. Every receptor here comes from a man aged 35 to 55 who had recovered from COVID-19. Each CDR3 is given with its conserved first and last residue. Each record gives: D gene, V gene, J gene, clone size, CDR3 protein, CDR3 DNA. D genes are given only for firm matches. Only part of the rows carry a size: once, few, many, or a class if the clone is expanded.

>TRBD2|TRBV12-3/TRBV12-4|TRBJ2-1|-
CASSSGSLREQFF
TGTGCCAGCAGTAGCGGGAGCCTTCGAGAGCAGTTCTTC
>TRBD2|TRBV7-9|TRBJ2-2|-
CASSQLAGGPGELFF
TGTGCCAGCTCCCAACTAGCGGGAGGCCCCGGGGAGCTGTTTTTT
>-|TRBV18|TRBJ1-1|-
CASSPRDKVGTEAFF
TGTGCCAGCTCACCCCGGGACAAGGTCGGGACTGAAGCTTTCTTT
>-|TRBV5-1|TRBJ1-2|-
CASSLSSYYGYTF
TGCGCCAGCAGCTTGTCGAGTTACTATGGCTACACCTTC
>TRBD1|TRBV6-1|TRBJ2-5|-
CASSEGQGGGETQYF
TGTGCCAGCAGTGAAGGACAGGGGGGTGGAGAGACCCAGTACTTC
>-|TRBV12-1|TRBJ2-2|-
CASSLTSGRGTGELFF
TGTGCCAGCAGCTTAACTAGCGGGAGAGGGACCGGGGAGCTGTTTTTT
>TRBD1|TRBV7-9|TRBJ2-5|-
CASSPGTGETETQYF
TGTGCCAGCAGCCCCGGGACAGGGGAGACGGAGACCCAGTACTTC
>-|TRBV4-3|TRBJ2-1|-
CASSQESGQGNYNEQFF
TGCGCCAGCAGCCAAGAATCAGGCCAGGGGAACTACAATGAGCAGTTCTTC
>-|TRBV19|TRBJ2-3|-
CASSGFLGGAEADTQYF
TGTGCCAGTAGTGGATTCTTAGGGGGGGCGGAGGCAGATACGCAGTATTTT
>TRBD2|TRBV5-5|TRBJ2-5|-
CASSPLAGEAETQYF
TGTGCCAGCAGCCCTTTAGCGGGAGAAGCGGAGACCCAGTACTTC
>TRBD2|TRBV4-3|TRBJ2-3|-
CASSQDGFGGTQYF
TGCGCCAGCAGCCAAGACGGATTCGGGGGGACGCAGTATTTT
>TRBD2|TRBV27|TRBJ2-1|-
CASSTPSGSRDEQFF
TGTGCCAGCAGTACGCCTAGCGGGAGCCGGGATGAGCAGTTCTTC
>-|TRBV5-1|TRBJ2-3|-
CASSLNFRGNTQYF
TGCGCCAGCAGCCTGAACTTCCGAGGGAATACGCAGTATTTT
>TRBD1|TRBV12-5|TRBJ2-7|-
CASGLVLTGTGVYEQYF
TGTGCTAGTGGTTTGGTTCTTACCGGGACAGGCGTCTACGAGCAGTACTTC
>TRBD1|TRBV5-1|TRBJ1-2|-
CASSLDFTGGYGYTF
TGCGCCAGCAGCTTGGATTTTACAGGGGGCTATGGCTACACCTTC
>TRBD2|TRBV9|TRBJ2-1|-
CASSPVAGAYNEQFF
TGTGCCAGCAGTCCGGTAGCGGGGGCTTACAATGAGCAGTTCTTC
>-|TRBV18|TRBJ1-2|few
CASSTDIMGGYTF
TGTGCCAGCTCAACGGACATAATGGGAGGCTACACCTTC
>TRBD1|TRBV20-1|TRBJ1-2|-
CSASHRGQGYTF
TGCAGTGCTAGTCACAGGGGGCAGGGCTACACCTTC
>-|TRBV29-1|TRBJ2-1|-
CSFDSGSYNEQFF
TGCAGCTTTGACAGCGGCTCCTACAATGAGCAGTTCTTC
>-|TRBV7-9|TRBJ2-1|-
CASSSPLQGYSYNEQFF
TGTGCCAGCAGCTCCCCCTTACAGGGTTATTCCTACAATGAGCAGTTCTTC
>-|TRBV30|TRBJ1-6|few
CAWGPDIGGSPLHF
TGTGCCTGGGGGCCCGACATCGGAGGTTCACCCCTCCACTTT
>-|TRBV12-5|TRBJ1-2|-
CASGPPQGPSYGYTF
TGTGCTAGTGGCCCTCCCCAGGGGCCCTCATATGGCTACACCTTC
>-|TRBV7-2|TRBJ2-3|-
CASSQPPPAGTQYF
TGTGCCAGCAGCCAGCCACCCCCGGCGGGTACGCAGTATTTT
>-|TRBV11-2|TRBJ1-2|-
CASSPGGPSVYGYTF
TGTGCCAGCAGCCCCGGGGGTCCCAGCGTCTATGGCTACACCTTC
>TRBD2|TRBV7-2|TRBJ2-7|-
CASSLSPSGAYEQYF
TGTGCCAGCAGCTTGTCGCCTAGCGGGGCCTACGAGCAGTACTTC
>TRBD1|TRBV19|TRBJ2-5|-
CAAGTGGMETQYF
TGTGCCGCCGGGACAGGGGGCATGGAGACCCAGTACTTC
>TRBD1|TRBV14|TRBJ2-5|-
CASSQLGTVSQETQYF
TGTGCCAGCAGCCAACTTGGGACAGTGAGCCAAGAGACCCAGTACTTC
>-|TRBV27|TRBJ1-4|-
CASSIRTAGRNEKLFF
TGTGCCAGCAGTATACGGACCGCGGGTCGTAATGAAAAACTGTTTTTT
>TRBD2|TRBV6-5|TRBJ2-2|-
CASRGLAGLTGELFF
TGTGCCAGCCGGGGACTAGCGGGACTAACCGGGGAGCTGTTTTTT
>TRBD1|TRBV5-6|TRBJ2-5|-
CASSLPGTGRQTQYF
TGTGCCAGCAGTCTTCCCGGGACAGGGAGACAGACCCAGTACTTC
>-|TRBV7-8|TRBJ2-7|-
CASSLTDSTPHHSYEQYF
TGTGCCAGCAGCTTAACGGACTCCACCCCACACCACTCCTACGAGCAGTACTTC
>TRBD2|TRBV11-2|TRBJ2-7|-
CASSRGTAGVGEQYF
TGTGCCAGCAGCCGGGGAACAGCGGGGGTGGGGGAGCAGTACTTC
>-|TRBV12-3/TRBV12-4|TRBJ1-3|-
CASSSGIGHTIYF
TGTGCCAGCAGCTCAGGGATCGGACACACCATATATTTT
>-|TRBV5-6|TRBJ1-5|-
CASSLSNSNQPQHF
TGTGCCAGCAGCTTGTCAAATAGCAATCAGCCCCAGCATTTT
>TRBD2|TRBV9|TRBJ2-7|-
CASSASGAHGREQYF
TGTGCCAGCAGCGCTAGCGGAGCACACGGGAGAGAGCAGTACTTC
>-|TRBV5-4|TRBJ2-7|-
CASSWDNRFYEQYF
TGTGCCAGCAGCTGGGACAACAGATTCTACGAGCAGTACTTC
>TRBD1|TRBV7-9|TRBJ2-7|-
CASSLAGQGAEQYF
TGTGCCAGCAGCTTAGCAGGACAGGGGGCCGAGCAGTACTTC
>-|TRBV5-1|TRBJ1-2|-
CASSEQGFQVGYTF
TGCGCCAGCAGCGAACAGGGTTTCCAAGTAGGCTACACCTTC
>-|TRBV18|TRBJ2-7|-
CASSPRGHPYEQYF
TGTGCCAGCTCACCACGCGGTCATCCCTACGAGCAGTACTTC
>-|TRBV6-6|TRBJ2-7|-
CASSYLGDADYEQYF
TGTGCCAGCAGTTACCTGGGAGATGCGGATTACGAGCAGTACTTC
>-|TRBV10-1|TRBJ1-1|-
CASSESRGYTEAFF
TGCGCCAGCAGTGAGTCGAGGGGGTACACTGAAGCTTTCTTT
>-|TRBV10-3|TRBJ2-7|-
CAISDSGIPYEQYF
TGTGCCATCAGTGATTCAGGTATACCCTACGAGCAGTACTTC
>-|TRBV9|TRBJ2-3|-
CASSVVCRGYF
TGTGCCAGCAGCGTAGTATGCCGAGGGTATTTT
>TRBD2|TRBV27|TRBJ2-3|-
CASSLLAGDTQYF
TGTGCCAGCAGTTTACTAGCGGGAGATACGCAGTATTTT
>TRBD1|TRBV18|TRBJ1-3|-
CASSQRTGTSGNTIYF
TGTGCCAGCTCACAACGGACAGGGACGTCTGGAAACACCATATATTTT
>TRBD2|TRBV5-1|TRBJ2-1|-
CASSLASGALNEQFF
TGCGCCAGCAGCTTGGCTAGCGGGGCCCTTAACGAGCAGTTCTTC
>TRBD1|TRBV9|TRBJ2-3|once
CASSVDMGQGTDTQYF
TGTGCCAGCAGCGTAGACATGGGACAGGGAACAGATACGCAGTATTTT
>-|TRBV24-1|TRBJ2-7|-
CAPGRPYEQYF
TGTGCCCCGGGTCGGCCCTACGAGCAGTACTTC
>-|TRBV27|TRBJ1-4|-
CASTYRGGAGEKLFF
TGTGCCAGCACCTATAGGGGGGGGGCGGGTGAAAAACTGTTTTTT
>TRBD1|TRBV19|TRBJ1-5|-
CASRDRENQPQHF
TGTGCCAGTAGGGACAGGGAGAATCAGCCCCAGCATTTT
>TRBD2|TRBV6-5|TRBJ2-3|-
CASRLAGGPSDTQYF
TGTGCCAGCAGACTAGCGGGAGGGCCTAGTGATACGCAGTATTTT
>-|TRBV6-5|TRBJ1-1|once
CASSLRLGDTEAFF
TGTGCCAGCAGTTTGCGGTTGGGAGACACTGAAGCTTTCTTT
>TRBD1|TRBV7-2|TRBJ2-7|-
CASSLGDRGYHEQYF
TGTGCCAGCAGCTTAGGGGACAGGGGTTACCACGAGCAGTACTTC
>TRBD1|TRBV6-2/TRBV6-3|TRBJ2-7|-
CASSDRAYEQYF
TGTGCCAGCAGTGACAGGGCCTACGAGCAGTACTTC
>TRBD2|TRBV7-6|TRBJ2-7|-
CASSRLAGGGEQYF
TGTGCCAGCAGCCGTCTAGCGGGAGGGGGCGAGCAGTACTTC
>-|TRBV6-2/TRBV6-3|TRBJ1-1|once
CASSYGGANTEAFF
TGTGCCAGCAGTTACGGGGGCGCCAACACTGAAGCTTTCTTT
>TRBD1|TRBV7-9|TRBJ1-2|-
CASSHWDRPNYGYTF
TGTGCCAGCAGCCACTGGGACAGGCCTAACTATGGCTACACCTTC
>TRBD1|TRBV7-8|TRBJ2-5|-
CASSLASGQGASETQYF
TGTGCCAGCAGCTTAGCCTCCGGACAGGGGGCATCAGAGACCCAGTACTTC
>TRBD2|TRBV7-9|TRBJ2-1|-
CASSPGTSGYNEQFF
TGTGCCAGCAGCCCAGGGACTAGCGGTTACAATGAGCAGTTCTTC